Shown below are 8 T cell receptor beta chains from a single sample sequenced in a study of cytomegalovirus exposure and HLA in healthy donors. The PCR ran on 60 Vbeta and 13 Jbeta primers. Produced via immunoSEQ multiplex PCR; TCRdb's table is partial and in-frame only. This sample has about 140,000 clones, with about two thirds found just once. The source material was PBMCs. The receptors derive from a man younger than 40 in good health and CMV-seropositive.

CDR3 nucleotide sequence: TGTGCCAGCACTCCCGGGGTAGCGGGCCCCACCGGGGAGCTGTTTTTT. The encoded protein is CASTPGVAGPTGELFF. The J gene is TRBJ2-2, the V gene TRBV7-3; 7 nucleotides align to TRBD2. The CDR3 length is 16 residues. V gave up 7 bases and J gave up 4 bases; unmatched junction bases: 12. Germline CDR1 SGHTA, CDR2 FQGTGA. Looking up the rest from reference TRBV7-3 and TRBJ2-2 gives the full variable domain: GAGVSQTPSNKVTEKGKYVELRCDPISGHTALYWYRQSLGQGPEFLIYFQGTGAADDSGLPNDRFFAVRPEGSVSTLKIQRTERGDSAVYLCASTPGVAGPTGELFFGEGSRLTVL.

The table lists this clone with a few counts. This chain joins TRBV30 and TRBJ1-4; TRBD1 is a possible D gene (5 bases). Trimming took off 8 bases at V and 4 bases at J, with 11 bases between the two ends. CDR3 size: 12 residues. The V gene's germline CDR1 is GTSNPN and CDR2 SVGIG (reference sequence). The CDR3 sequence: CASPGDNEKLFF. The CDR3 region has the DNA TGTGCCAGTCCGGGGGATAATGAAAAACTGTTTTTT.

The rearrangement links TRBV5-4 to TRBJ1-2; weak D call: TRBD1 (5 bases). The CDR3 sequence is 14 residues long. From germline, CDR1 is SGHNT and CDR2 YYREEE (reference sequence). Trimming took off 2 bases at V and 5 bases at J, with 13 bases between the two ends. DNA for the CDR3: TGTGCCAGCAGCTTTTCCGACGGGGGTTATGGCTACACCTTC. Translated: CASSFSDGGYGYTF.

This clone was detected a few times. One end of the junction is discordant with germline, which a read error may explain. The chain couples TRBV30 to TRBJ1-3, with 8 bases that match TRBD1. The CDR3 runs to 13 residues. CDR1 is GTSNPN and CDR2 is SVGIG in the germline V gene (reference sequence). CDR3 DNA: TGTGCCTGGAGTGTTACAGGGGGAAGCACCATATATTTT. It codes for CAWSVTGGSTIYF.

This clone was detected a few times. The CDR3 nucleotides read TGTGCCAGCAGCCAAGATTCGGGGAGTCCCTACAATGAGCAGTTCTTC. Translated, it gives CASSQDSGSPYNEQFF. This rearrangement joins TRBV4-2 to TRBJ2-1, with a weak D call TRBD2 (5 bases). Germline CDR1 LGHNA, CDR2 YNFKEQ. The CDR3 spans 16 residues. V was trimmed by 0 bases and J by 2 bases, leaving 11 bases between them.

This CDR3 is CASSTDGTDYGYTF. DNA of the CDR3: TGTGCCAGCTCAACAGACGGGACAGACTATGGCTACACCTTC. This rearrangement joins TRBV18 to TRBJ1-2; 7 nucleotides agree with TRBD1. Losses at the gene ends were 5 bases for V and 3 bases for J; bases not matched to a gene: 6. The CDR3 has 14 amino acids. CDR1 is KGHSH, CDR2 LQKENI, per germline.

The V gene is TRBV30, the J gene TRBJ2-2; 7 bases fit TRBD2. The germline CDR1 and CDR2 sequences are GTSNPN and SVGIG (reference sequence). V lost 3 bases and J lost 3; bases outside the gene matches: 4. CDR3 length: 14 residues. The CDR3 coding sequence is TGTGCCTGGAGGGTCCTAGCGGACACCGGGGAGCTGTTTTTT. Amino acids: CAWRVLADTGELFF.

This clone was detected only a few times. The chain is built from TRBV5-5 and TRBJ1-2, with D hard to call. Trimming removed 4 bases from V and 6 bases from J, with 13 bases in between. Germline V gives CDR1 SGHKS, CDR2 YYEKEE (reference sequence). The CDR3 consists of 13 residues. CDR3 nucleotide sequence: TGTGCCAGCAGCAGGTCAGGCAGCCATGGCTACACCTTC. It codes for CASSRSGSHGYTF.